These T cell receptor beta chains were read from a single sample in a study of blood T cell repertoires in COVID-19. Sequencing was performed with immunoSEQ multiplex PCR; in TCRdb, only in-frame clones are kept and a portion is missing. The table includes 56,000 or so clones, around nine tenths detected once. The specimen was peripheral blood. The receptors here all came from a man aged 50-59 years with acute or convalescent COVID-19. The CDR3 runs from the conserved cysteine through the conserved F or W. The order of the fields is clone size, CDR3 length, D gene, V gene, J gene, CDR3 DNA, CDR3 protein. A D gene is named only where the DNA matches it firmly. Size values are once, few and many counts, or a class for expanded clones, and some rows have none.

size: .; length: 12; D: TRBD1; V: TRBV20-1; J: TRBJ1-1; DNA: TGCAGTGCTAGTGGGGGGACAGGGAGGGCTTTCTTT; CDR3: CSASGGTGRAFF
size: .; length: 14; D: .; V: TRBV11-1; J: TRBJ2-7; DNA: TGTGCCAGCAGCTACGGGGTGAACTCCTACGAGCAGTACTTC; CDR3: CASSYGVNSYEQYF
size: .; length: 13; D: .; V: TRBV12-5; J: TRBJ1-5; DNA: TGTGCTAGTGGTTTGACGGGGAATCAGCCCCAGCATTTT; CDR3: CASGLTGNQPQHF
size: .; length: 15; D: TRBD2; V: TRBV5-4; J: TRBJ2-3; DNA: TGTGCCAGCAGCACAAGACTAGCGGGTATAGATACGCAGTATTTT; CDR3: CASSTRLAGIDTQYF
size: .; length: 14; D: .; V: TRBV5-4; J: TRBJ2-7; DNA: TGTGCCAGCAGCCCCGGGCCAGAGGCGGGCGAGCAGTACTTC; CDR3: CASSPGPEAGEQYF
size: .; length: 16; D: TRBD1; V: TRBV5-1; J: TRBJ2-5; DNA: TGCGCCAGCAGCTCAATGGGACAGGGGATAAGCGAGACCCAGTACTTC; CDR3: CASSSMGQGISETQYF
size: .; length: 14; D: TRBD1; V: TRBV3-1/TRBV3-2; J: TRBJ1-6; DNA: TGTGCCAGCAGCCCGACAGGGCCTAATTCACCCCTCCACTTT; CDR3: CASSPTGPNSPLHF
size: .; length: 17; D: .; V: TRBV21-1; J: TRBJ1-1; DNA: TGTGCCAGCAGCAAAGTCGGGGGGGCAGAGAAGAACACTGAAGCTTTCTTT; CDR3: CASSKVGGAEKNTEAFF
size: medium-sized; length: 15; D: TRBD1; V: TRBV9; J: TRBJ2-7; DNA: TGTGCCAGCAGCGTAGCGGCGGACAGGGTCTACGAGCAGTACTTC; CDR3: CASSVAADRVYEQYF
size: .; length: 12; D: .; V: TRBV28; J: TRBJ1-2; DNA: TGTGCCAGCATCTTGGGGGGCTATGGCTACACCTTC; CDR3: CASILGGYGYTF
size: .; length: 13; D: .; V: TRBV23-1; J: TRBJ2-1; DNA: TGCGCCAGCAGCCTGGGGCCTTACAATGAGCAGTTCTTC; CDR3: CASSLGPYNEQFF
size: .; length: 12; D: .; V: TRBV18; J: TRBJ2-7; DNA: TGTGCCAGCTCCCGGGAATCCGCCGAGCAGTACTTC; CDR3: CASSRESAEQYF
size: .; length: 15; D: TRBD1; V: TRBV7-9; J: TRBJ2-7; DNA: TGTGCCAGCAGCTCCGCGCGGACAGGGCGGTACGAGCAGTACTTC; CDR3: CASSSARTGRYEQYF
size: .; length: 14; D: TRBD1; V: TRBV11-2; J: TRBJ1-6; DNA: TGTGCCAGCAGCTTGAGACAGGGGATCTCACCCCTCCACTTT; CDR3: CASSLRQGISPLHF
size: .; length: 15; D: TRBD1; V: TRBV9; J: TRBJ1-3; DNA: TGTGCCAGCAGCGCACAGGGGGCTGATGGAAACACCATATATTTT; CDR3: CASSAQGADGNTIYF
size: .; length: 13; D: .; V: TRBV4-2; J: TRBJ2-2; DNA: TGTGCCAGCAGCCAAGATCGGGGCGGGGAGCTGTTTTTT; CDR3: CASSQDRGGELFF
size: .; length: 15; D: .; V: TRBV4-1; J: TRBJ2-7; DNA: TGCGCCAGCAGCCAAGTTGGCCGGGGTAGCTACGAGCAGTACTTC; CDR3: CASSQVGRGSYEQYF
size: .; length: 14; D: TRBD1; V: TRBV5-1; J: TRBJ1-1; DNA: TGCGCCAGCACGGGACCCGGGACAGGCGTTGAAGCTTTCTTT; CDR3: CASTGPGTGVEAFF
size: .; length: 18; D: TRBD1; V: TRBV19; J: TRBJ1-3; DNA: TGTGCCAGTAGTCCGACAGGGACTGCCTTCTCTTCTGGAAACACCATATATTTT; CDR3: CASSPTGTAFSSGNTIYF
size: .; length: 12; D: .; V: TRBV7-9; J: TRBJ2-1; DNA: TGTGCCAGCAGCCCAGGGCCCAATGAGCAGTTCTTC; CDR3: CASSPGPNEQFF
size: .; length: 12; D: TRBD1; V: TRBV7-9; J: TRBJ2-7; DNA: TGTGCCAGCATGACAGGGGGCTTCGAGCAGTACTTC; CDR3: CASMTGGFEQYF
size: .; length: 15; D: .; V: TRBV4-1; J: TRBJ2-1; DNA: TGCGCCAGCAGCCAAGCCCCGACAGACTACAATGAGCAGTTCTTC; CDR3: CASSQAPTDYNEQFF
size: .; length: 11; D: .; V: TRBV11-2; J: TRBJ1-1; DNA: TGTGCCAGTCGGGTGAGGACTGAAGCTTTCTTT; CDR3: CASRVRTEAFF
size: .; length: 13; D: .; V: TRBV10-3; J: TRBJ1-1; DNA: TGTGCCATCAAGGGACCGGGAGACACTGAAGCTTTCTTT; CDR3: CAIKGPGDTEAFF
size: .; length: 16; D: TRBD2; V: TRBV3-1/TRBV3-2; J: TRBJ2-2; DNA: TGTGCCAGCAGCCAACCCGGGACTAGCGGGATGGGGGAGCTGTTTTTT; CDR3: CASSQPGTSGMGELFF
size: .; length: 17; D: TRBD2; V: TRBV6-1; J: TRBJ2-1; DNA: TGTGCCAGCAGTGAAGTCGTCGCGGGGGGGCCTACGAATGAGCAGTTCTTC; CDR3: CASSEVVAGGPTNEQFF
size: once; length: 17; D: TRBD2; V: TRBV4-2; J: TRBJ2-7; DNA: TGTGCCAGCAGCCATGCCGGGACTAGCGGGAGAGGATACGAGCAGTACTTC; CDR3: CASSHAGTSGRGYEQYF
size: .; length: 13; D: .; V: TRBV30; J: TRBJ1-1; DNA: TGTGCCTGGAGTGAGGGGTGGAACACTGAAGCTTTCTTT; CDR3: CAWSEGWNTEAFF
size: .; length: 13; D: .; V: TRBV19; J: TRBJ1-5; DNA: TGTGCCACTACAGGGTTTGGACATCAGCCCCAGCATTTT; CDR3: CATTGFGHQPQHF
size: .; length: 15; D: .; V: TRBV9; J: TRBJ2-2; DNA: TGTGCCAGCAGCGTGGGAGGGGGACGCGTCGGGGAGCTGTTTTTT; CDR3: CASSVGGGRVGELFF
size: once; length: 12; D: .; V: TRBV28; J: TRBJ1-5; DNA: TGTGCCAGCAGTTTACCGTATCAGCCCCAGCATTTT; CDR3: CASSLPYQPQHF
size: once; length: 17; D: .; V: TRBV7-9; J: TRBJ2-6; DNA: TGTGCCAGCAGCTCACCAAACAGAGCCTCTGGGGCCAACGTCCTGACTTTC; CDR3: CASSSPNRASGANVLTF
size: .; length: 13; D: TRBD1; V: TRBV28; J: TRBJ1-3; DNA: TGTGCCAGCAGTATGACAGGGGGAAACACCATATATTTT; CDR3: CASSMTGGNTIYF
size: .; length: 15; D: TRBD2; V: TRBV7-9; J: TRBJ2-1; DNA: TGTGCCAGCAGACCGGGACTAGCGGGAAAAAATGAGCAGTTCTTC; CDR3: CASRPGLAGKNEQFF
size: .; length: 14; D: TRBD1; V: TRBV7-9; J: TRBJ1-1; DNA: TGTGCCAGCAGCCCAAGGACAGGGTACACTGAAGCTTTCTTT; CDR3: CASSPRTGYTEAFF
size: .; length: 17; D: TRBD2; V: TRBV5-1; J: TRBJ2-3; DNA: TGCGCCAGCAGCGGTATATCTAGCGGAAGTAGCACAGATACGCAGTATTTT; CDR3: CASSGISSGSSTDTQYF
size: .; length: 13; D: TRBD1; V: TRBV5-1; J: TRBJ1-4; DNA: TGCGCCAGCAGAGGCCAGGGGGATGAAAAACTGTTTTTT; CDR3: CASRGQGDEKLFF
size: .; length: 15; D: .; V: TRBV9; J: TRBJ2-1; DNA: TGTGCCAGCAGCGCAACAGGTGCTGCCTACAATGAGCAGTTCTTC; CDR3: CASSATGAAYNEQFF
size: .; length: 12; D: .; V: TRBV2; J: TRBJ1-4; DNA: TGTGCCAGCAGTGTCACAGGGGAAAAACTGTTTTTT; CDR3: CASSVTGEKLFF
size: .; length: 12; D: .; V: TRBV2; J: TRBJ1-1; DNA: TGTGCCAGCAGTGAACAGAACACTGAAGCTTTCTTT; CDR3: CASSEQNTEAFF
size: .; length: 12; D: .; V: TRBV7-3; J: TRBJ2-3; DNA: TGTGCCAGCAGCTCCGACCGGGTTACGCAGTATTTT; CDR3: CASSSDRVTQYF
size: .; length: 14; D: TRBD2; V: TRBV5-5; J: TRBJ2-1; DNA: TGTGCCAGCAGCTTAAGCGGGACCCGCGATGAGCAGTTCTTC; CDR3: CASSLSGTRDEQFF
size: .; length: 14; D: .; V: TRBV11-2; J: TRBJ1-2; DNA: TGTGCCAGCAGCCCCGCGGGGGGCGGCTATGGCTACACCTTC; CDR3: CASSPAGGGYGYTF
size: .; length: 13; D: TRBD1; V: TRBV19; J: TRBJ1-1; DNA: TGTGCCAGTAGTAAACAGGGGGGGACTGAAGCTTTCTTT; CDR3: CASSKQGGTEAFF
size: .; length: 18; D: TRBD2; V: TRBV9; J: TRBJ2-1; DNA: TGTGCCAGCAGCGTAGAGGAGGATAGCGGGAGCGCCTACAATGAGCAGTTCTTC; CDR3: CASSVEEDSGSAYNEQFF
size: .; length: 15; D: TRBD1; V: TRBV30; J: TRBJ2-2; DNA: TGTGCCTGGAGACGGACAGGGGGCCCTACCGGGGAGCTGTTTTTT; CDR3: CAWRRTGGPTGELFF
size: .; length: 15; D: TRBD1; V: TRBV10-2; J: TRBJ1-1; DNA: TGCGCCAGCAGTGAGCCAGGGGGCTCGAACACTGAAGCTTTCTTT; CDR3: CASSEPGGSNTEAFF